This T cell receptor beta chain comes out of a study of shared clonotypes between healthy human individuals. Study in general: A couple of women and a few men aged 18 to 49 made up the donors. General study points: A reduction in generation probabilities was seen for non-shared clonotypes relative to those shared by all four donors.

Each sorted subset replicate got 200 ng genomic DNA, tens of thousands of genomes. Clones were sequenced by immunoSEQ multiplex PCR, and TCRdb holds only the in-frame ones, with some missing. This table has around 1.9 million clones, roughly 93% appearing once. Germline CDR1 and CDR2: SGHRS and YFSETQ. The ends lost 3 bases at V and 5 bases at J; junction bases unmatched: 10. CDR3 length: 16 amino acids. Remarks on this clone: Its antigen remains unidentified.

CD45RO negativity and positive selection for CCR7 defined naive CD8 cells, a population that excluded terminally differentiated effector memory CD45RA+ cells. Those who donated were healthy HIV-negative adults, with no recent acute infections or vaccinations reported. This clonotype was obtained from a man younger than 30 in good health. Some clones in this sample may be carry-over from other donors' samples. The rearrangement joins TRBV5-1 to TRBJ2-1, with 8 nucleotides matching TRBD1. Sequenced sample: naive CD8+ T cells from PBMCs. The CDR3 here is CASSSGSGQGHNEQFF. CDR3 coding DNA: TGCGCCAGCAGCTCCGGAAGCGGACAGGGACACAATGAGCAGTTCTTC. Together with reference TRBV5-1 and TRBJ2-1, the CDR3 gives the full variable domain: KAGVTQTPRYLIKTRGQQVTLSCSPISGHRSVSWYQQTPGQGLQFLFEYFSETQRNKGNFPGRFSGRQFSNSRSEMNVSTLELGDSALYLCASSSGSGQGHNEQFFGPGTRLTVL.